The rows below give T cell receptor beta chains drawn from one sample of a study of immune evolution from preneoplasia to lung adenocarcinoma. Assay used: immunoSEQ multiplex PCR; TCRdb lists only in-frame clones, some missing. This sample has 6,000 or so clones, with about 76% found just once. Input material: FFPE adjacent normal lung tissue. All receptors derive from a person between 60 and 79 years old with lung adenocarcinoma. Each CDR3 is given with its conserved first and last residue. D genes are given only for firm matches. Size tells how often a clone was seen (once, few, many) or the class of an expanded clone, and some rows leave it out.

TRBJ1-3	TRBV7-2	NA	13	large	TGTGCCAGCAGCTTGGGTCCCGGAAACACCATATATTTT	CASSLGPGNTIYF
TRBJ1-2	TRBV27	TRBD1	14	NA	TGTGCCGGCAGTTTCGGACAGGGTAACTATGGCTACACCTTC	CAGSFGQGNYGYTF
TRBJ1-1	TRBV2	NA	13	once	TGTGCCAGCACGGAAATTGAAGGCACTGAAGCTTTCTTT	CASTEIEGTEAFF
TRBJ1-5	TRBV30	TRBD1	13	NA	TGTGCCTGGAGCTCAGGGGGCGAGCAGCCCCAGCATTTT	CAWSSGGEQPQHF
TRBJ1-2	TRBV7-9	NA	15	NA	TGTGCCAGCAGCTTATCATTTTCCCCCAGGGGTGGCTACACCTTC	CASSLSFSPRGGYTF
TRBJ1-4	TRBV15	NA	18	NA	TGTGCCACCAGCAGAGTCGCCCGGATACGCAGGGGCGATGAAAAACTGTTTTTT	CATSRVARIRRGDEKLFF
TRBJ2-2	TRBV6-5	NA	14	few	TGTGCCAGCCGAGGCAGGGAGTCCACCGGGGAGCTGTTTTTT	CASRGRESTGELFF
TRBJ2-7	TRBV28	TRBD1	15	NA	TGTGCCAGCAGAACCCCCGGGACAGGGGGTTCCGAGCAGTACTTC	CASRTPGTGGSEQYF
TRBJ1-1	TRBV11-2	TRBD1	14	NA	TGTGCCAGCAGCCGAGACAGGGGGAGCACTGAAGCTTTCTTT	CASSRDRGSTEAFF
TRBJ2-1	TRBV11-3	TRBD1	15	NA	TGTGCCAGCAGCCCCGGGACAGGACAATACAATGAGCAGTTCTTC	CASSPGTGQYNEQFF
TRBJ1-1	TRBV7-8	TRBD1	13	NA	TGTGCCAGCAGCTCCTACAGGGGCAGCGGTGCTTTCTTT	CASSSYRGSGAFF
TRBJ1-1	TRBV7-9	NA	13	NA	TGTGCCAGCAGCTTAGTTCAAGACACTGAAGCTTTCTTT	CASSLVQDTEAFF
TRBJ1-2	TRBV7-2	TRBD1	16	NA	TGTGCCAGCAGCTGGCTTTCCGGGACAGCTCTTGAAGGCTACACCTTC	CASSWLSGTALEGYTF
TRBJ1-2	TRBV15	NA	14	NA	TGTGCCACCAGCAGAGATCGACAGGCTTATGGCTACACCTTC	CATSRDRQAYGYTF
TRBJ1-5	TRBV7-9	NA	15	NA	TGTGCCAGCAGCCCTACCATGGGAGGCAATCAGCCCCAGCATTTT	CASSPTMGGNQPQHF
TRBJ2-1	TRBV30	NA	14	few	TGTGCCTGGACTCCCGGGGGCCCCGGCCGGGAGCAGTTCTTC	CAWTPGGPGREQFF
TRBJ1-5	TRBV30	NA	14	NA	TGTGCCTGGAGTGAGGGGCAGAGTTATCAGCCCCAGCATTTT	CAWSEGQSYQPQHF
TRBJ2-3	TRBV6-5	NA	16	NA	TGTGCCAGCAGTTACGGGCGCGCCACTAGCACAGATACGCAGTATTTT	CASSYGRATSTDTQYF
TRBJ1-5	TRBV5-1	NA	15	NA	TGCGCCAGCAGCTTGGGGGACGGGGAAAATCAGCCCCAGCATTTT	CASSLGDGENQPQHF
TRBJ1-6	TRBV7-9	NA	13	NA	TGTGCCAGCAGCTTAGACTCCCTTTCACCCCTCCACTTT	CASSLDSLSPLHF
TRBJ1-1	TRBV4-1	TRBD1	19	NA	TGCGCCAGCAGCCAAGAGGCCGTGGGACAGGGGGCGATGAACACTGAAGCTTTCTTT	CASSQEAVGQGAMNTEAFF
TRBJ2-5	TRBV2	NA	13	NA	TGTGCCAGCAGTGGGGGACTGGCAGAGACCCAGTACTTC	CASSGGLAETQYF
TRBJ1-5	TRBV9	NA	15	NA	TGTGCCAGCAGCGTAGGGGGGGGCCCCAATCAGCCCCAGCATTTT	CASSVGGGPNQPQHF
TRBJ1-6	TRBV19	TRBD1	17	NA	TGTGCCAGTAGTATAGCGGGACAGAGCTCCTATAATTCACCCCTCCACTTT	CASSIAGQSSYNSPLHF
TRBJ1-4	TRBV28	TRBD1	14	NA	TGTGCCAGCAGCTCGACAGGGATGGGTGAAAAACTGTTTTTT	CASSSTGMGEKLFF
TRBJ1-2	TRBV5-4	TRBD1	15	NA	TGTGCCAGCAGCTTGGCCGGGACAGACGGCTATGGCTACACCTTC	CASSLAGTDGYGYTF
TRBJ2-2	TRBV11-2	TRBD2	14	NA	TGTGCCAGCAGACTCGGGACTAGGGATGGGGAGCTGTTTTTT	CASRLGTRDGELFF
TRBJ1-1	TRBV29-1	NA	13	NA	TGCAGCGCGTCTCGCGGACAGAACACTGAAGCTTTCTTT	CSASRGQNTEAFF
TRBJ1-1	TRBV2	TRBD1	14	NA	TGTGCCAGCAGTGAGGACAGGAGGGACACTGAAGCTTTCTTT	CASSEDRRDTEAFF
TRBJ1-1	TRBV12-5	NA	15	NA	TGTGCTAGTGTCGGGGGGCGGACAGCTCGACCTGAAGCTTTCTTT	CASVGGRTARPEAFF
TRBJ2-3	TRBV9	NA	16	few	TGTGCCAGCAGCGAGGGGGTAGGTGTGAGCACAGATACGCAGTATTTT	CASSEGVGVSTDTQYF
TRBJ1-1	TRBV6-6	TRBD1	15	NA	TGTGCCAGCAGCAAAACAGGGGGCGAGCGGACTGAAGCTTTCTTT	CASSKTGGERTEAFF
TRBJ1-1	TRBV5-5	NA	15	NA	TGTGCCAGCAGCTTGGACGGTCAGTTGAACACTGAAGCTTTCTTT	CASSLDGQLNTEAFF
TRBJ2-7	TRBV30	NA	13	few	TGTGCCTGGTCCGGGCTGCAGATTCACGAGCAGTACTTC	CAWSGLQIHEQYF
TRBJ1-2	TRBV7-2	TRBD1	14	once	TGTGCCAGCAGCTTAGACAGGGGTCTGGGAGGCTACACCTTC	CASSLDRGLGGYTF
TRBJ2-5	TRBV9	NA	13	few	TGTGCCAGCAGCGTAGACCCAAAAGAGACCCAGTACTTC	CASSVDPKETQYF
TRBJ1-4	TRBV30	TRBD1	14	few	TGTGCCTGGAGGCCATGGACAGGGGATGAAAAACTGTTTTTT	CAWRPWTGDEKLFF
TRBJ2-1	TRBV6-1	TRBD2	13	NA	TGTGCCAGCAGGGCGGGAGAACCGAGTGAGCAGTTCTTC	CASRAGEPSEQFF
TRBJ1-3	TRBV18	NA	13	once	TGTGCCAGCTCACCAACCGCTGGAAACACCATATATTTT	CASSPTAGNTIYF
TRBJ2-7	TRBV28	NA	15	NA	TGTGCCAGCAGTTTAAACCTGAACCCCACCTACGAGCAGTACTTC	CASSLNLNPTYEQYF
TRBJ2-2	TRBV11-3	NA	12	NA	TGTGCCAGCAGCTTAGTACCCGGGGAGCTGTTTTTT	CASSLVPGELFF
TRBJ2-3	TRBV2	NA	11	few	TGTGCCAGCAGCTACACAGATACGCAGTATTTT	CASSYTDTQYF
TRBJ1-5	TRBV7-9	TRBD1	11	NA	TGTGCCAGCAGCTTATCGGACAGGGTTCACTTT	CASSLSDRVHF
TRBJ1-4	TRBV2	NA	14	NA	TGTGCCAGCAGGGGGACACAAGGGGATGAAAAACTGTTTTTT	CASRGTQGDEKLFF
TRBJ2-4	TRBV30	TRBD2	15	NA	TGTGCCTGGAGTTCGAAGACTAGCGGGAGTGACATTCAGTACTTC	CAWSSKTSGSDIQYF
TRBJ1-1	TRBV5-6	NA	12	NA	TGTGCCAGCAGCCGGGGGGAGGTAAAAGCTTTCTTT	CASSRGEVKAFF
TRBJ2-7	TRBV28	TRBD2	15	NA	TGTGCCAGCAGTGTGCTAGCGGGAGAATCCTACGAGCAGTACTTC	CASSVLAGESYEQYF
TRBJ1-2	TRBV10-3	NA	14	NA	TGTGCCATCAGTGCTTTACCCACTAACTATGGCTACACCTTC	CAISALPTNYGYTF